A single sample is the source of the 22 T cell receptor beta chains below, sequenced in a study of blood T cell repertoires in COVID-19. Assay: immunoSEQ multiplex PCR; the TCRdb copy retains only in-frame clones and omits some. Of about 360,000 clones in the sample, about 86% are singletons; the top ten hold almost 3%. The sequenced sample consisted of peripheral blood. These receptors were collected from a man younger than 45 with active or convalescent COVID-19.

In nucleotides, the CDR3 is TGTGCCAGCAGTAAATACCCCCGAGGGGCTTTCTTT. Its protein product is CASSKYPRGAFF. The rearrangement uses TRBV28 and TRBJ1-1; D gene ambiguous. V gave up 5 bases and J gave up 11 bases, with 15 bases separating them. Germline V gene sequence: CDR1 MDHEN, CDR2 SYDVKM. The CDR3 consists of 12 residues.

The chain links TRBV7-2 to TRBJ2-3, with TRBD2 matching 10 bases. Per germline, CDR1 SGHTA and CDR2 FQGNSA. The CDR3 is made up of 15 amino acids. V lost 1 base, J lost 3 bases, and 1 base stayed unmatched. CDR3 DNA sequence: TGTGCCAGCAGCTTAGTACTAGCGGGAACAGATACGCAGTATTTT. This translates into CASSLVLAGTDTQYF.

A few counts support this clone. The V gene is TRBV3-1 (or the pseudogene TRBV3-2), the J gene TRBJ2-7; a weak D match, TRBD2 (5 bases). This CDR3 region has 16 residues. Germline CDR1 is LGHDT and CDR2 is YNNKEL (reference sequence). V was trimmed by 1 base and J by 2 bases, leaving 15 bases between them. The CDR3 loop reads CASSQGGSPGTYEQYF. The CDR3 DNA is TGTGCCAGCAGCCAAGGCGGGTCCCCGGGTACCTACGAGCAGTACTTC.

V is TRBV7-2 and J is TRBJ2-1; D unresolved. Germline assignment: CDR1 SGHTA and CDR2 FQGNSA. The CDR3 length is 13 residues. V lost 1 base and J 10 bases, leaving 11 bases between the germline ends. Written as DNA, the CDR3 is TGTGCCAGCAGCTTAGGAATTAGCAGCGAGCAGTTCTTC. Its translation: CASSLGISSEQFF.

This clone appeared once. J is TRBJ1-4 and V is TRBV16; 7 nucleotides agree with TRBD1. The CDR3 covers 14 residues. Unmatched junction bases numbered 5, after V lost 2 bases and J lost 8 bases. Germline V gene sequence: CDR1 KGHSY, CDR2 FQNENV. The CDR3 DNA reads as TGTGCCAGCAGCCAAACAGGGGAAGGGGAAAAACTGTTTTTT. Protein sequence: CASSQTGEGEKLFF.

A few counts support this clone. CDR3 DNA sequence: TGTGCCAGCAGCTTGGGGCGGGGGGGCGAGACCCAGTACTTC. It translates to CASSLGRGGETQYF. V gene TRBV5-4 combines with J gene TRBJ2-5; 9 nucleotides match TRBD2. V gave up 0 bases and J gave up 5 bases; unmatched junction bases: 2. The CDR3 sequence is 14 residues long. CDR1 and CDR2 (germline): SGHNT, YYREEE (reference sequence).

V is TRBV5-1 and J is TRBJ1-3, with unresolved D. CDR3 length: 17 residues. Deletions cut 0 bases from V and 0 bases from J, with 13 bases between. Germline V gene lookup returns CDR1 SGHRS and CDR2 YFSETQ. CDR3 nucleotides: TGCGCCAGCAGCTTGGCGGCAGGTTTGGTCTCTGGAAACACCATATATTTT. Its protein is CASSLAAGLVSGNTIYF. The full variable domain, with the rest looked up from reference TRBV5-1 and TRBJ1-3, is KAGVTQTPRYLIKTRGQQVTLSCSPISGHRSVSWYQQTPGQGLQFLFEYFSETQRNKGNFPGRFSGRQFSNSRSEMNVSTLELGDSALYLCASSLAAGLVSGNTIYFGEGSWLTVV.

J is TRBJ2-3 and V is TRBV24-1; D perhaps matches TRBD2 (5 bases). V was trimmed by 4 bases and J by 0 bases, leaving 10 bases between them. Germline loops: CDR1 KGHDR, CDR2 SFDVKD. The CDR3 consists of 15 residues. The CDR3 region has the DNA TGTGCCACCAGTGAGGGAGCACTTAGCACAGATACGCAGTATTTT. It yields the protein CATSEGALSTDTQYF.

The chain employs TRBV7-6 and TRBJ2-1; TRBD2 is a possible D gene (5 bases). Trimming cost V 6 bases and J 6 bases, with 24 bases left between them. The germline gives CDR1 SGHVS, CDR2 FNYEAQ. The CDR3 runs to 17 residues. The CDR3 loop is CASRPPEGKAGSNEQFF. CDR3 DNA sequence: TGTGCCAGCAGGCCGCCGGAAGGAAAGGCTGGGAGCAATGAGCAGTTCTTC.

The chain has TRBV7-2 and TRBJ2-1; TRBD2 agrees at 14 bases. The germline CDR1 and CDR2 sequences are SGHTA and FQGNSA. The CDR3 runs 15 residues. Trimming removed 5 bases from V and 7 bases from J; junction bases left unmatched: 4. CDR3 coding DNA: TGTGCCAGCAGCCTCGGGACTAGCGGGAGAAATGAGCAGTTCTTC. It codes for CASSLGTSGRNEQFF.

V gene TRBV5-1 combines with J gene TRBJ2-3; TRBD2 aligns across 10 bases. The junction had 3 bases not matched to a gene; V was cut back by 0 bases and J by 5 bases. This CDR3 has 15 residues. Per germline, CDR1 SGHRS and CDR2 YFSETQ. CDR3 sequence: CASSLERGGEDTQYF. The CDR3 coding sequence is TGCGCCAGCAGCTTGGAGCGGGGGGGCGAAGATACGCAGTATTTT.

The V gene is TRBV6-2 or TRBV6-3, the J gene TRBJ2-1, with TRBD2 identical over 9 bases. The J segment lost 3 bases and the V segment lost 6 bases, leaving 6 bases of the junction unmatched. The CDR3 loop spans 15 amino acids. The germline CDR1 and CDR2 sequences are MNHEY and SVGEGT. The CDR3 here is CASSRTSANYNEQFF. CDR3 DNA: TGTGCCAGCAGCAGGACTAGCGCGAACTACAATGAGCAGTTCTTC.

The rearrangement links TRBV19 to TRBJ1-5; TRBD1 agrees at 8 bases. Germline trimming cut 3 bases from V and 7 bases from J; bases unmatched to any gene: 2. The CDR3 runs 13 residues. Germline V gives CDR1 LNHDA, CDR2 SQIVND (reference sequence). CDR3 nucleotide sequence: TGTGCCAGTAGTATGGACAGGGAACAGCCCCAGCATTTT. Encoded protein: CASSMDREQPQHF.

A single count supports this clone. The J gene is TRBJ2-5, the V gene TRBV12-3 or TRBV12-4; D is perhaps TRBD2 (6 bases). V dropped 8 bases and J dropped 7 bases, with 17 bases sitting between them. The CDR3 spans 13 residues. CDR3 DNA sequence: TGTGCCAGCCGGGGCGGAGGGTTTGGGACCCAGTACTTC. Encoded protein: CASRGGGFGTQYF.

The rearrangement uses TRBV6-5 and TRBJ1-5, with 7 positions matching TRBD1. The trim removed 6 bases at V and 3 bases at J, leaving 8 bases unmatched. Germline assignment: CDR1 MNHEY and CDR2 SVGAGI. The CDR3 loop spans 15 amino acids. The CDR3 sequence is CASRGDRHFNQPQHF. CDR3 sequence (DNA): TGTGCCAGCAGGGGGGACAGACATTTCAATCAGCCCCAGCATTTT.

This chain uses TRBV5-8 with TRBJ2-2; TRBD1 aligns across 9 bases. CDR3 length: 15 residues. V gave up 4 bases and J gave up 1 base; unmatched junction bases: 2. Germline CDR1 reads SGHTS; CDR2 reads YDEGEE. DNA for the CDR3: TGTGCCAGCAGCCCGGACAGGGGGAACACCGGGGAGCTGTTTTTT. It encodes CASSPDRGNTGELFF.

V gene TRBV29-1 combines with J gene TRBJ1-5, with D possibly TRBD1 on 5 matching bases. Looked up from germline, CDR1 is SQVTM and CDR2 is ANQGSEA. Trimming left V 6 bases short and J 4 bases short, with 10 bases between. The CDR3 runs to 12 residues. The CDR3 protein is CSVGQRNQPQHF. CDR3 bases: TGCAGCGTGGGGCAGAGGAATCAGCCCCAGCATTTT.

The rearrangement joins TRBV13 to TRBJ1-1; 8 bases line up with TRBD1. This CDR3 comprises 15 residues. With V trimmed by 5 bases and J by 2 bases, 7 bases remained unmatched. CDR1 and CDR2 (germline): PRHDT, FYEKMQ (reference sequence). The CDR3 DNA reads TGTGCCAGCAGCCCCGACAGGGGATACAACACTGAAGCTTTCTTT. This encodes CASSPDRGYNTEAFF.

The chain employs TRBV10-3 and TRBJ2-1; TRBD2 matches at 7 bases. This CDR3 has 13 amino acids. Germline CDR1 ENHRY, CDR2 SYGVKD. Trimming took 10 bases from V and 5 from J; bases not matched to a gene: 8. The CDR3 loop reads CATRDYLNNEQFF. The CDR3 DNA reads TGTGCCACCAGGGACTATCTAAACAATGAGCAGTTCTTC.

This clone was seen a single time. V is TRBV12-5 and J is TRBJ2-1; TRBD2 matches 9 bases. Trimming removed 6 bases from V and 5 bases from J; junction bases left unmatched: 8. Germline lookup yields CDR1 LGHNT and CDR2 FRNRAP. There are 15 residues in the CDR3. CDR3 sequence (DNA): TGTGCTAGTGGCCCGGGGACTAGCCCGGACAATGAGCAGTTCTTC. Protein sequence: CASGPGTSPDNEQFF.

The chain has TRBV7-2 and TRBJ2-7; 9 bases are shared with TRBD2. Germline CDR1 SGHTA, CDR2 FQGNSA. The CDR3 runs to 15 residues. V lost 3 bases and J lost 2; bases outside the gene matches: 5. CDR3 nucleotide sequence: TGTGCCAGCAGCTTCCTTCGACTAGCGGCCTACGAGCAGTACTTC. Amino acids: CASSFLRLAAYEQYF.

CDR3 amino acids: CASSLGPTARGIDSNQPQHF. The CDR3 nucleotides are TGTGCCAGCAGCTTGGGACCCACCGCCAGGGGAATAGATAGCAATCAGCCCCAGCATTTT. The V gene is TRBV13, the J gene TRBJ1-5, with a tentative D call TRBD1 (6 bases). V lost 3 bases and J lost 0, with 24 bases in between. Germline V gives CDR1 PRHDT, CDR2 FYEKMQ (reference sequence). The CDR3 is 20 residues long.